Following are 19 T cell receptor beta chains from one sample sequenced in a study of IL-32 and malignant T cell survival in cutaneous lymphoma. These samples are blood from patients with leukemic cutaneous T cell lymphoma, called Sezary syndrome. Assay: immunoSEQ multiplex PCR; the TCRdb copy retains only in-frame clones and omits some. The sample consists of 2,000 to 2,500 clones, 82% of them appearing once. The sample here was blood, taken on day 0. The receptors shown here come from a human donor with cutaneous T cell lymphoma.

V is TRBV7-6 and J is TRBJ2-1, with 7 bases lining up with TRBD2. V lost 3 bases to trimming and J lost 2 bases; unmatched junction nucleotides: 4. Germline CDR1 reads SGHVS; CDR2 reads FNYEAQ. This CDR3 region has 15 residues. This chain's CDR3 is CASSLDRGAYNEQFF. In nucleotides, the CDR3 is TGTGCCAGCAGCTTGGACCGGGGGGCCTACAATGAGCAGTTCTTC.

CDR3 bases: TGTGCCAGCAGCTTAACGGGGGCCGGGGCAGGGGCGAATTCACCCCTCCACTTT. Translating gives CASSLTGAGAGANSPLHF. The gene calls are TRBV7-3 and TRBJ1-6; weak D call: TRBD1 (6 bases). Trimming removed 0 bases from V and 7 bases from J, with 19 bases in between. The CDR3 covers 18 residues. Germline CDR1 reads SGHTA; CDR2 reads FQGTGA.

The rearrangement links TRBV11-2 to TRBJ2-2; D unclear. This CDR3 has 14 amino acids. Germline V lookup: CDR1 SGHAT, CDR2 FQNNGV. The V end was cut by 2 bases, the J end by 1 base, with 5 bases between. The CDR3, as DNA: TGTGCCAGCAGCTTACGGATGAACACCGGGGAGCTGTTTTTT. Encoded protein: CASSLRMNTGELFF.

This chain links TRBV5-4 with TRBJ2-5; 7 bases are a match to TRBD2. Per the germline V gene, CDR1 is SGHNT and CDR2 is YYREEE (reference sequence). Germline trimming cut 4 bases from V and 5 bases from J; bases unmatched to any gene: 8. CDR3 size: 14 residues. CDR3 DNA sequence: TGTGCCAGCAGCCTCAGCGGGGTAGGGGAGACCCAGTACTTC. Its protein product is CASSLSGVGETQYF.

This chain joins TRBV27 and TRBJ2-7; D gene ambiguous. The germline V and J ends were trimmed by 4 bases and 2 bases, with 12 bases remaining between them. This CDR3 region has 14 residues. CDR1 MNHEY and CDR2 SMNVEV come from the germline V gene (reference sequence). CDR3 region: CASSSSGFPYEQYF. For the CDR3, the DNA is TGTGCCAGCAGTTCCTCCGGGTTTCCCTACGAGCAGTACTTC.

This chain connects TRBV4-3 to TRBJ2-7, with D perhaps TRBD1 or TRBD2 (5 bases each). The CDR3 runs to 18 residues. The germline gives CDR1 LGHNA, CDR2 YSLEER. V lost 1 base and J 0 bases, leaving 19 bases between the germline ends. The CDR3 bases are TGCGCCAGCAGCCAAGGGGACCCTAAGGGTTTAAGCTCCTACGAGCAGTACTTC. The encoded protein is CASSQGDPKGLSSYEQYF.

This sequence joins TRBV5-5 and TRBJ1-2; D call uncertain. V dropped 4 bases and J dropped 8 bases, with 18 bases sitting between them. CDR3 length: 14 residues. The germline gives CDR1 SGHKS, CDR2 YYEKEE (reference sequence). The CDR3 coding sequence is TGTGCCAGCAGCCCCCGGGAAGGACTTCAAGGCTACACCTTC. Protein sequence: CASSPREGLQGYTF. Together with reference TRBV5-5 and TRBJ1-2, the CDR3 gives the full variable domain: DAGVTQSPTHLIKTRGQQVTLRCSPISGHKSVSWYQQVLGQGPQFIFQYYEKEERGRGNFPDRFSARQFPNYSSELNVNALLLGDSALYLCASSPREGLQGYTFGSGTRLTVV.

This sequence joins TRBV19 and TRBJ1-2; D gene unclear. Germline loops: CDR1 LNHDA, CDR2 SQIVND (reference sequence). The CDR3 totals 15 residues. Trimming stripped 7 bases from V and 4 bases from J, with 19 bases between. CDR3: CASMGSGEESYGYTF. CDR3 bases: TGTGCCAGTATGGGCTCGGGAGAGGAAAGCTATGGCTACACCTTC.

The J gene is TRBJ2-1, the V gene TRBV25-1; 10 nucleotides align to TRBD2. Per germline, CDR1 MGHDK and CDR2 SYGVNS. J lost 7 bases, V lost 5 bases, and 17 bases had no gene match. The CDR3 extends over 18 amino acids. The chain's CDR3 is CASSPILGLAGEPNEQFF. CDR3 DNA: TGTGCCAGCAGTCCGATATTAGGGCTAGCGGGAGAACCTAATGAGCAGTTCTTC.

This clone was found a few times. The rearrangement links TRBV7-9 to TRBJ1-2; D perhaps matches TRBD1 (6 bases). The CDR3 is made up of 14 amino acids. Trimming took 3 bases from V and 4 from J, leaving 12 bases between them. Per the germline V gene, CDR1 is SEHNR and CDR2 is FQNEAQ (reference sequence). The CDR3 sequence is CASSLWTDSYGYTF. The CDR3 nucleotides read TGTGCCAGCAGCTTGTGGACAGACAGCTATGGCTACACCTTC.

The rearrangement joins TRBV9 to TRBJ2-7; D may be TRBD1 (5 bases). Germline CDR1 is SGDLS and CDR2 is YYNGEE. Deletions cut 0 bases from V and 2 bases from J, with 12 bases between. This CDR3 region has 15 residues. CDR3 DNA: TGTGCCAGCAGCGTAGGGGCAGGGTCGCCCTACGAGCAGTACTTC. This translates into CASSVGAGSPYEQYF.

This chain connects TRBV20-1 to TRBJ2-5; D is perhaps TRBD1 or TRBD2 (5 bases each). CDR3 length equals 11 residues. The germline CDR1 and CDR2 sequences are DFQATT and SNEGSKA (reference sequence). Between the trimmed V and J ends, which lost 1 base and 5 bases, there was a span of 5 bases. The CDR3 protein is CSARGGETQYF. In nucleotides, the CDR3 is TGCAGTGCTAGAGGGGGGGAGACCCAGTACTTC.

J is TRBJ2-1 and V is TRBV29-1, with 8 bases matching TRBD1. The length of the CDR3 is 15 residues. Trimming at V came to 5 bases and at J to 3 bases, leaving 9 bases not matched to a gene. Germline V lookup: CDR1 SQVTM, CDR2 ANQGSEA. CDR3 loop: CSVSLGTGFYNEQFF. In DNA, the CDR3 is TGCAGCGTTTCCCTCGGGACAGGATTCTACAATGAGCAGTTCTTC.

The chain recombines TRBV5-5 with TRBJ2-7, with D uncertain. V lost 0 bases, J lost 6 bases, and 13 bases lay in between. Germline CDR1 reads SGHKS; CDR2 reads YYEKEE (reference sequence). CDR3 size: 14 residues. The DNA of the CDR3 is TGTGCCAGCAGCTTGGAGTTGGCAGCCCTCGAGCAGTACTTC. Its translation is CASSLELAALEQYF.

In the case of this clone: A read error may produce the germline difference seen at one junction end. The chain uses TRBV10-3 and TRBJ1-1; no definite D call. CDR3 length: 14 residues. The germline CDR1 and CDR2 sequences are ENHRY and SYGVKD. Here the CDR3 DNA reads TGTGCCAGCAGTTACACCCCTGGGAGGGATGAAGCTTTCTTT. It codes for CASSYTPGRDEAFF.

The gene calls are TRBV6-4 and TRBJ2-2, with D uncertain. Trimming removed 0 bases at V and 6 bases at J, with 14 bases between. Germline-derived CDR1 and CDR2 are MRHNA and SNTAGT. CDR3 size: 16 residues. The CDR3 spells CASSDSSLTPSGELFF. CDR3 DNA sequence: TGTGCCAGCAGTGACTCTTCCTTGACCCCCTCCGGGGAGCTGTTTTTT.

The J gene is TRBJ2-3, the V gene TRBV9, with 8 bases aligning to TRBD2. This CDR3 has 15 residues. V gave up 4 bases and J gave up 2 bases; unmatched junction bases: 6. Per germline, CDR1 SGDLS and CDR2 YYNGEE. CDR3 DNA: TGTGCCAGCAGCCCCGGGACTAGGATCACAGATACGCAGTATTTT. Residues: CASSPGTRITDTQYF.

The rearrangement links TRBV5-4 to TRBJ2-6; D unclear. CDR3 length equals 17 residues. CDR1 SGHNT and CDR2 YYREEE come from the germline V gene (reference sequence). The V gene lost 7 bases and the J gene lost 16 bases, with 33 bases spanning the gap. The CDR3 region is CASGINDQTKSGQRLTF. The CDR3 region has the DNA TGTGCCAGCGGAATTAACGACCAGACAAAGTCGGGCCAACGTCTGACTTTC.

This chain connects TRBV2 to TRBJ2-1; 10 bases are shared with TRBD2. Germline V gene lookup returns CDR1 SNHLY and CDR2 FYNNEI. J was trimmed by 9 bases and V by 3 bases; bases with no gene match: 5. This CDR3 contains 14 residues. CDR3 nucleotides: TGTGCCAGCAGTGATATTAGCGGGGGGCTTGAGCAGTTCTTC. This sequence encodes CASSDISGGLEQFF.